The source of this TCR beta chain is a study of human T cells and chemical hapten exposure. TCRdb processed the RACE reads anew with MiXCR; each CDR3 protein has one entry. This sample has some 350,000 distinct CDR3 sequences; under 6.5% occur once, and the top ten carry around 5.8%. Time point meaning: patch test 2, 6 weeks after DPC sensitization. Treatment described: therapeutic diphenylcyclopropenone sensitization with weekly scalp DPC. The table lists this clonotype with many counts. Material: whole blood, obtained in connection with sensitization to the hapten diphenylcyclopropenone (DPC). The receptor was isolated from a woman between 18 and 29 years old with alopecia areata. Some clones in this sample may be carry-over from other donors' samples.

CDR3 in amino acids: CASSLTGAPADTQYF. Written as DNA, the CDR3 is TGTGCCAGCAGTTTAACAGGGGCGCCGGCGGATACGCAGTATTTT. The rearrangement links TRBV27 to TRBJ2-3; 7 bases map to TRBD1. The V and J ends lost 2 bases and 6 bases, in that order; junction bases with no gene match: 8. The germline gives CDR1 MNHEY, CDR2 SMNVEV (reference sequence). The CDR3 runs 15 residues.